Below, 8 T cell receptor beta chains from the same sample are listed, as sequenced in a study of T cell repertoires in cytomegalovirus infection. MiXCR, run by TCRdb on the reads, gives a single entry per CDR3 protein. The data contain 150,000 to 200,000 distinct CDR3 sequences, over 25% of them singletons. The specimen was PBMCs. The origin of the receptors is a human donor in good health (CMV status not recorded). Some clones in this sample may be carry-over from other donors' samples.

This clonotype occurred many times. The V call is TRBV19, the J call TRBJ2-4, with 7 nucleotides matching TRBD1. Germline values: CDR1 LNHDA, CDR2 SQIVND (reference sequence). The CDR3 totals 17 residues. V was pared by 8 bases and J by 0 bases, with 13 bases of the junction left unmatched. The CDR3 nucleotides are TGTGCCAGTGATTCTTGGGACAGAACACTAGCCAAAAACATTCAGTACTTC. As protein: CASDSWDRTLAKNIQYF.

Notes on this clonotype: One junction end does not reproduce the germline sequence, and a read error may be involved. The chain uses TRBV4-1 and TRBJ1-4, with unresolved D. The CDR3 extends over 16 amino acids. Germline V lookup: CDR1 MGHRA, CDR2 YSYEKL. The CDR3 DNA follows: TGTGCCAGCAGCTCCAAAGCGACTTCAACTAATGAAAAACTGTTTTTT. The encoded protein is CASSSKATSTNEKLFF.

The J gene is TRBJ2-3, the V gene TRBV20-1; no definite D call. The CDR3 is made up of 12 amino acids. The ends were cut back, 5 bases at V and 6 bases at J, with 12 bases in the middle. Germline V CDR1 and CDR2: DFQATT, SNEGSKA (reference sequence). For the CDR3, the DNA is TGCAGTGCTGAGTTCCAGGCGGATACGCAGTATTTT. Protein: CSAEFQADTQYF.

The chain joins TRBV11-2 to TRBJ2-4, with D perhaps being TRBD1 or TRBD2 (5 bases each). The length of the CDR3 is 15 residues. Germline V gives CDR1 SGHAT, CDR2 FQNNGV. V lost 0 bases and J 0 bases, leaving 6 bases between the germline ends. The CDR3 DNA sequence: TGTGCCAGCAGCTTAGAGGGGGTAGCCAAAAACATTCAGTACTTC. Protein product: CASSLEGVAKNIQYF.

In the case of this clonotype: Germline is not matched at one junction end, which may reflect a read error. The gene calls are TRBV7-6 and TRBJ2-1; D unresolved. The CDR3 has 12 residues. Per germline, CDR1 SGHVS and CDR2 FNYEAQ. CDR3 sequence: CASSSITLLQPF. The CDR3 DNA is TGTGCCAGCAGTTCTATTACCCTCCTCCAGCCCTTC.

The CDR3 region has the DNA TGTGCCAGCAGCTTCGGGGGAGGAAAGACCCAGTACTTC. The encoded protein is CASSFGGGKTQYF. The rearrangement uses TRBV7-2 and TRBJ2-5; TRBD2 might be the D (6 bases). V dropped 3 bases and J dropped 6 bases, with 11 bases sitting between them. The length of the CDR3 is 13 residues. CDR1 SGHTA and CDR2 FQGNSA come from the germline V gene.

This clonotype appeared a few times. The chain uses TRBV6-6 and TRBJ2-7, with D unresolved. The CDR3 is 13 amino acids. CDR1 is MNHNY, CDR2 SVGAGI, per germline (reference sequence). Trimming pared 9 bases from V and 5 bases from J, leaving 17 bases between. CDR3: CASYSLGFNEQYF. The CDR3 DNA reads TGTGCCAGTTACAGTTTAGGGTTTAACGAGCAGTACTTC.

The gene calls are TRBV2 and TRBJ1-1; maybe TRBD1 (5 bases). CDR3 length: 14 amino acids. Germline assignment: CDR1 SNHLY and CDR2 FYNNEI. Trimming removed 4 bases from V and 0 bases from J, with 9 bases in between. The CDR3 is CASSVDSLNTEAFF. For the CDR3, the DNA is TGTGCCAGCAGTGTCGACAGCTTGAACACTGAAGCTTTCTTT.